These 3 T cell receptor beta chains were all obtained from the same sample, sequenced in a study of blood T cell repertoires in COVID-19. Measured with immunoSEQ multiplex PCR; TCRdb has only the in-frame clones, and not every one. Of roughly 120,000 clones in the sample, almost 90% were seen once. Input material: peripheral blood. All receptors come from a woman aged 55-75 years with COVID-19, enrolled during active disease.

The genes are TRBV9 and TRBJ2-1, with 10 bases that match TRBD2. From germline, CDR1 is SGDLS and CDR2 YYNGEE. The V and J ends lost 3 bases and 0 bases, in that order; junction bases with no gene match: 6. This CDR3 contains 17 residues. DNA of the CDR3: TGTGCCAGCAGCGATAGCGGGGGGCCTCTCTCCTACAATGAGCAGTTCTTC. It yields the protein CASSDSGGPLSYNEQFF. The full variable domain, in which reference TRBV9 and TRBJ2-1 provide the parts outside the CDR3, is DSGVTQTPKHLITATGQRVTLRCSPRSGDLSVYWYQQSLDQGLQFLIQYYNGEERAKGNILERFSAQQFPDLHSELNLSSLELGDSALYFCASSDSGGPLSYNEQFFGPGTRLTVL.

The rearrangement joins TRBV2 to TRBJ1-5, with TRBD1 as a possible D gene (5 bases). CDR1 and CDR2 (germline): SNHLY, FYNNEI. There are 14 residues in the CDR3. Trimming removed 7 bases from V and 4 bases from J, with 14 bases in between. CDR3 sequence: CASKVGRVNQPQHF. CDR3 DNA: TGTGCCAGCAAAGTGGGCAGGGTAAATCAGCCCCAGCATTTT.

The chain uses TRBV4-1 and TRBJ2-7, with 9 bases aligning to TRBD1. The junction had 13 bases not matched to a gene; V was cut back by 0 bases and J by 1 base. Germline V lookup: CDR1 MGHRA, CDR2 YSYEKL. The CDR3 has 19 amino acids. For the CDR3, the DNA is TGCGCCAGCAGCCAAGATCCCCTCTTGACAGGGGGATTTTCCTACGAGCAGTACTTC. Its protein is CASSQDPLLTGGFSYEQYF.